One and the same sample provided the 21 T cell receptor beta chains below, sequenced in a study of cytotoxic CD8 clonotypes in ibrutinib-treated CLL. Sequencing used immunoSEQ multiplex PCR; TCRdb keeps in-frame clones, though not all of them. This sample has over 75,000 clones, with around four fifths found just once. The sequences come from PBMCs, collected after 12 months of ibrutinib treatment. Receptor source: a human donor with chronic lymphocytic leukemia.

The CDR3 protein is CASSERAGANVLTF. For the CDR3, the DNA is TGTGCCAGCAGTGAACGGGCTGGGGCCAACGTCCTGACTTTC. The rearrangement links TRBV2 to TRBJ2-6; D ambiguous. The CDR3 has 14 amino acids. CDR1 is SNHLY and CDR2 is FYNNEI in the germline V gene. Between the trimmed V and J ends, which lost 2 bases and 2 bases, there was a span of 4 bases.

The V gene is TRBV11-2, the J gene TRBJ2-7; the D is unclear. Trimming pared 5 bases from V and 4 bases from J, leaving 18 bases between. The CDR3 is made up of 15 amino acids. Germline CDR1 SGHAT, CDR2 FQNNGV. The CDR3 DNA is TGTGCCAGCAGCCCCGGTCGGGCGGTTACGTACGAGCAGTACTTC. Protein: CASSPGRAVTYEQYF.

The rearrangement uses TRBV6-5 and TRBJ1-6; no firm D call. Trimming removed 0 bases from V and 8 bases from J, with 5 bases in between. Germline V gene lookup returns CDR1 MNHEY and CDR2 SVGAGI. CDR3 length: 13 residues. The CDR3 bases are TGTGCCAGCAGTTACTCAGAGGATTCACCCCTCCACTTT. This codes for CASSYSEDSPLHF.

About this clone itself: This same CDR3 is encoded by further DNA sequences in the sample. The chain links TRBV30 to TRBJ1-3; no definite D call. CDR3 length: 13 amino acids. Trimming pared 0 bases from V and 3 bases from J, leaving 6 bases between. Looked up from germline, CDR1 is GTSNPN and CDR2 is SVGIG (reference sequence). CDR3 DNA sequence: TGTGCCTGGAGTGTAAACAGTGGAAACACCATATATTTT. Translation: CAWSVNSGNTIYF.

The chain links TRBV27 to TRBJ2-1, with a weak D call TRBD2 (5 bases). V was trimmed by 5 bases and J by 9 bases, leaving 20 bases between them. The CDR3 runs 15 residues. From germline, CDR1 is MNHEY and CDR2 SMNVEV (reference sequence). The DNA of the CDR3 is TGTGCCAGCAGTCCGGGGTTGATCAAGTCTATTGAGCAGTTCTTC. Its translation: CASSPGLIKSIEQFF.

The J gene is TRBJ2-1, the V gene TRBV10-3, with D tentatively TRBD1 or TRBD2 (5 bases each). The CDR3 consists of 13 residues. V lost 7 bases to trimming and J lost 4 bases, with 11 bases between them. Germline V gives CDR1 ENHRY, CDR2 SYGVKD. CDR3 nucleotide sequence: TGTGCCATCACCTCCGGGGCGTACAATGAGCAGTTCTTC. Its translation is CAITSGAYNEQFF.

This clone appeared once. The chain couples TRBV2 to TRBJ2-3; 9 nucleotides line up with TRBD1. The length of the CDR3 is 16 residues. The V gene end was trimmed by 4 bases and the J gene end by 2 bases; junction bases not matched to a gene: 7. The V gene's germline CDR1 is SNHLY and CDR2 FYNNEI. The CDR3, as DNA: TGTGCCAGCAGTGCCGCGGGACAGGGTTACACAGATACGCAGTATTTT. This gives the protein CASSAAGQGYTDTQYF.

This clone appeared once. This rearrangement joins TRBV9 to TRBJ2-6, with TRBD1 matching over 7 bases. Germline V lookup: CDR1 SGDLS, CDR2 YYNGEE. Trimming at V came to 0 bases and at J to 2 bases, leaving 2 bases not matched to a gene. This CDR3 has 16 amino acids. The CDR3 DNA is TGTGCCAGCAGCGTAGGAACAGGGGCTGGGGCCAACGTCCTGACTTTC. This translates into CASSVGTGAGANVLTF.

A single count supports this clone. The V call is TRBV11-3, the J call TRBJ1-1; D uncertain. CDR3 length: 15 residues. V lost 3 bases, J lost 1 base, and 12 bases lay in between. The germline V gene has CDR1 SGHNT and CDR2 YENEEA. CDR3 nucleotides: TGTGCCAGCAGCTTCTTTAGAGTTACGAACACTGAAGCTTTCTTT. This encodes CASSFFRVTNTEAFF.

The chain has TRBV7-9 and TRBJ2-7; the D gene is possibly TRBD2 (5 bases). CDR1 and CDR2 from the germline V gene are SEHNR and FQNEAQ (reference sequence). CDR3 length: 14 residues. V was cut by 6 bases and J by 5 bases, with 17 bases left in between. CDR3 DNA: TGTGCCAGCAGAAGCGGAGGAAACCCCAACGAGCAGTACTTC. Its protein is CASRSGGNPNEQYF.

The rearrangement uses TRBV5-4 and TRBJ2-3; 9 nucleotides line up with TRBD1. The V gene end was trimmed by 0 bases and the J gene end by 3 bases; junction bases not matched to a gene: 5. The CDR3 covers 16 residues. Germline V gene data show CDR1 as SGHNT and CDR2 as YYREEE (reference sequence). The DNA of the CDR3 is TGTGCCAGCAGCTTGGCCCCGGGACAGGGTACAGATACGCAGTATTTT. Translated: CASSLAPGQGTDTQYF.

The chain employs TRBV29-1 and TRBJ1-5; D call uncertain. From germline, CDR1 is SQVTM and CDR2 ANQGSEA. The ends were cut back, 6 bases at V and 3 bases at J, with 12 bases in the middle. The CDR3 length is 13 residues. CDR3: CSVTGPNNQPQHF. The DNA of the CDR3 is TGCAGCGTCACCGGACCGAACAATCAGCCCCAGCATTTT. The complete variable domain, with remaining parts taken from reference TRBV29-1 and TRBJ1-5, reads SAVISQKPSRDICQRGTSLTIQCQVDSQVTMMFWYRQQPGQSLTLIATANQGSEATYESGFVIDKFPISRPNLTFSTLTVSNMSPEDSSIYLCSVTGPNNQPQHFGDGTRLSIL.

The CDR3 is CASSARGGAETQYF. The CDR3 bases are TGTGCCAGCAGCGCGCGGGGCGGGGCAGAGACCCAGTACTTC. This chain links TRBV13 with TRBJ2-5; perhaps TRBD2 as D (6 bases). The ends were cut back, 5 bases at V and 4 bases at J, with 14 bases in the middle. Per the germline V gene, CDR1 is PRHDT and CDR2 is FYEKMQ (reference sequence). CDR3 length: 14 amino acids.

The chain has TRBV6-5 and TRBJ1-2; no clear D gene. Trimming shortened V by 10 bases and J by 4 bases, and 22 bases separated the two germline ends. CDR3 length: 15 amino acids. Per the germline V gene, CDR1 is MNHEY and CDR2 is SVGAGI. CDR3 sequence: CATSGMGQHSYGYTF. CDR3 DNA: TGTGCCACTTCCGGTATGGGTCAACATTCCTATGGCTACACCTTC.

The chain carries TRBV19 and TRBJ2-5; TRBD2 might be the D (6 bases). The CDR3 consists of 13 residues. Germline V lookup: CDR1 LNHDA, CDR2 SQIVND (reference sequence). Deletions cut 7 bases from V and 5 bases from J, with 14 bases between. The CDR3 nucleotides read TGTGCCAGTACCAGACTAGAAACGGAGACCCAGTACTTC. Residues: CASTRLETETQYF.

This clone was detected once. The chain employs TRBV27 and TRBJ2-5, with D hard to call. Trimming removed 8 bases from V and 3 bases from J, with 10 bases in between. The CDR3 is 12 residues long. The germline gives CDR1 MNHEY, CDR2 SMNVEV (reference sequence). The CDR3 nucleotides read TGTGCCAGCGGCCAACCTGAAGAGACCCAGTACTTC. It translates to CASGQPEETQYF.

The chain joins TRBV10-2 to TRBJ2-2; 7 bases are shared with TRBD1. Per the germline V gene, CDR1 is WSHSY and CDR2 is SAAADI. This CDR3 has 14 amino acids. J lost 9 bases, V lost 5 bases, and 9 bases had no gene match. The CDR3 sequence: CASSRQGTSRELFF. Written as DNA, the CDR3 is TGCGCCAGCAGTCGACAGGGAACTTCGAGGGAGCTGTTTTTT.

This clone was counted a single time. The chain has TRBV10-3 and TRBJ2-7, with 10 nucleotides matching TRBD1. The CDR3 has 14 residues. Germline V lookup: CDR1 ENHRY, CDR2 SYGVKD. J was trimmed by 5 bases and V by 6 bases; bases with no gene match: 7. For the CDR3, the DNA is TGTGCCATCAGCGGAGGGACAGGGGAAAACGAGCAGTACTTC. It translates to CAISGGTGENEQYF.

The chain links TRBV7-2 to TRBJ1-2, with D perhaps TRBD1 (5 bases). CDR3 length: 13 amino acids. V was shortened by 5 bases and J by 2 bases, with 9 bases between the two germline ends. Per the germline V gene, CDR1 is SGHTA and CDR2 is FQGNSA. The CDR3 nucleotides read TGTGCCAGCAGCCCGGACACAAACTATGGCTACACCTTC. Protein product: CASSPDTNYGYTF. Combining the CDR3 with reference TRBV7-2 and TRBJ1-2 gives the whole variable domain GAGVSQSPSNKVTEKGKDVELRCDPISGHTALYWYRQSLGQGLEFLIYFQGNSAPDKSGLPSDRFSAERTGGSVSTLTIQRTQQEDSAVYLCASSPDTNYGYTFGSGTRLTVV.

The V call is TRBV7-7, the J call TRBJ2-1; 10 bases line up with TRBD1. This CDR3 comprises 13 residues. V trimming: 4 bases; J trimming: 10 bases; junction bases outside the gene matches: 4. Germline V gene data show CDR1 as SSHAT and CDR2 as FNYEAQ (reference sequence). DNA for the CDR3: TGTGCCAGCAGCTCAGGGACAGGGGAAGAGCAGTTCTTC. Protein product: CASSSGTGEEQFF. Variable domain in full (rest from reference TRBV7-7 and TRBJ2-1): GAGVSQSPRYKVTKRGQDVTLRCDPISSHATLYWYQQALGQGPEFLTYFNYEAQPDKSGLPSDRFSAERPEGSISTLTIQRTEQRDSAMYRCASSSGTGEEQFFGPGTRLTVL.

This chain joins TRBV5-1 and TRBJ2-7; 8 bases align to TRBD1. The CDR3 has 15 residues. J gave up 3 bases and V 0 bases, and 5 bases lay outside the gene matches. CDR1 is SGHRS, CDR2 YFSETQ, per germline. The CDR3, as DNA: TGCGCCAGCAGCTTGGTAGGACAGGGATACTACGAGCAGTACTTC. Translating it yields CASSLVGQGYYEQYF.